Listed here are 2 T cell receptor beta chains from one sample, sequenced in a study of tumor and adjacent non-tumor tissue in lung cancer. TCRbeta libraries were built with three rounds of nested PCR, modified from ARM-PCR. TCRdb re-derived calls from the multiplex PCR reads in MiXCR, one entry per CDR3 protein. The sample has about 93,000 distinct CDR3 sequences, less than 75% seen once; the top ten hold 15% to 20%. This sample's RNA came from whole unsorted tissue. Input material: lung tumor tissue. These receptors all stem from a man in his fifties or sixties with non-small cell lung cancer.

The chain uses TRBV5-1 and TRBJ2-3, with no clear D. The germline gives CDR1 SGHRS, CDR2 YFSETQ. The CDR3 has 14 amino acids. V was clipped by 2 bases and J by 6 bases, with 13 bases between them. The CDR3 nucleotides are TGCGCCAGCAGCTTACGACATGGCAGTGATACGCAGTATTTT. This codes for CASSLRHGSDTQYF.

Notes on this clonotype: It may be a read error: a sequence one base away is much more abundant. The V and J genes are TRBV19 and TRBJ2-3, with TRBD2 matching 7 bases. The V segment lost 6 bases and the J segment 5 bases; nucleotides outside the gene matches: 11. This CDR3 has 15 residues. Germline V gene sequence: CDR1 LNHDA, CDR2 SQIVND (reference sequence). The CDR3 is CASSLGGSRRDTQYF. In DNA form, the CDR3 reads TGTGCCAGTAGCCTCGGGGGGAGCAGGAGAGATACGCAGTATTTT.